These 29 T cell receptor beta chains were sequenced from one sample in a study of blood T cell repertoires in COVID-19. Here immunoSEQ multiplex PCR was the method, and the copy in TCRdb shows in-frame clones only, minus some. The table lists about 210,000 clones, about 88% of them singletons. Sequenced sample: PBMCs or T cells enriched from blood (not recorded which). These receptors were obtained from a woman in her thirties or forties in a cohort exposed to, infected with or recovered from COVID-19 (not recorded which).

This chain joins TRBV19 and TRBJ2-7, with a weak D call TRBD1 (6 bases). This CDR3 has 15 amino acids. Germline-derived CDR1 and CDR2 are LNHDA and SQIVND (reference sequence). V lost 6 bases to trimming and J lost 6 bases, with 21 bases between them. The CDR3 DNA reads TGTGCCAGTAGCCCTTCCCCGGGACATCGGTCCGAGCAGTACTTC. Translated: CASSPSPGHRSEQYF.

The V call is TRBV29-1, the J call TRBJ1-2; D remains unclear. The germline V gene has CDR1 SQVTM and CDR2 ANQGSEA. This CDR3 comprises 14 residues. V was trimmed by 6 bases and J by 2 bases, leaving 16 bases between them. The CDR3 sequence is CSVLGGEANYGYTF. In nucleotides, the CDR3 is TGCAGCGTCCTCGGTGGGGAGGCGAACTATGGCTACACCTTC. Drawing the rest from reference TRBV29-1 and TRBJ1-2, the complete variable domain is SAVISQKPSRDICQRGTSLTIQCQVDSQVTMMFWYRQQPGQSLTLIATANQGSEATYESGFVIDKFPISRPNLTFSTLTVSNMSPEDSSIYLCSVLGGEANYGYTFGSGTRLTVV.

A few counts support this clone. This sequence joins TRBV7-9 and TRBJ2-7; D possibly corresponds to TRBD1 (6 bases). The germline gives CDR1 SEHNR, CDR2 FQNEAQ (reference sequence). CDR3 size: 12 residues. With 4 bases removed from V and 4 bases from J, the gap between germline ends came to 8 bases. In DNA, the CDR3 is TGTGCCAGCAGCTCCGGACAGTACGAGCAGTACTTC. Its protein is CASSSGQYEQYF.

This sequence joins TRBV28 and TRBJ2-1, with unresolved D. Germline lookup yields CDR1 MDHEN and CDR2 SYDVKM. The CDR3 is made up of 15 amino acids. V lost 2 bases, J lost 0 bases, and 8 bases lay in between. CDR3 sequence (DNA): TGTGCCAGCAGTTTAGCCGGGTTCTCCTACAATGAGCAGTTCTTC. This sequence encodes CASSLAGFSYNEQFF.

This rearrangement joins TRBV11-2 to TRBJ1-4; D is uncertain. V was cut by 5 bases and J by 11 bases, with 9 bases left in between. The CDR3 has 11 amino acids. The germline CDR1 and CDR2 sequences are SGHAT and FQNNGV. As DNA, the CDR3 is TGTGCCAGCAGCACCCTAGACAAACTGTTTTTT. Translating gives CASSTLDKLFF.

This clone was recorded only once. This rearrangement joins TRBV5-4 to TRBJ1-1; 7 nucleotides line up with TRBD1. V lost 3 bases and J lost 10; bases outside the gene matches: 3. The CDR3 totals 11 residues. Germline V CDR1 and CDR2: SGHNT, YYREEE (reference sequence). DNA for the CDR3: TGTGCCAGCAGCTCTGAGGGGGCAGCTTTCTTT. Its translation is CASSSEGAAFF.

The chain joins TRBV28 to TRBJ2-1, with 9 bases lining up with TRBD2. V lost 5 bases, J lost 5 bases, and 10 bases stayed unmatched. Germline loops: CDR1 MDHEN, CDR2 SYDVKM. This CDR3 comprises 16 residues. The CDR3 DNA reads TGTGCCAGCAGTCCCACCCTAGCGGGATACGACAATGAGCAGTTCTTC. This gives the protein CASSPTLAGYDNEQFF.

This rearrangement joins TRBV29-1 to TRBJ2-1; TRBD1 matches at 8 bases. There are 12 residues in the CDR3. Trimming at V came to 6 bases and at J to 15 bases, leaving 13 bases not matched to a gene. Germline-derived CDR1 and CDR2 are SQVTM and ANQGSEA. In DNA, the CDR3 is TGCAGCGTCCCGAAAACGGGACAGGAGATGTTCTTC. Its protein is CSVPKTGQEMFF.

The genes are TRBV4-2 and TRBJ2-7; 7 bases align to TRBD1. The CDR3 has 20 residues. CDR1 is LGHNA and CDR2 is YNFKEQ in the germline V gene. Trimming at V came to 1 base and at J to 1 base, leaving 19 bases not matched to a gene. The CDR3 sequence is CASSQVRLTGFGSRSYEQYF. The CDR3 region has the DNA TGTGCCAGCAGCCAAGTAAGGTTGACAGGGTTTGGGAGCAGGTCCTACGAGCAGTACTTC.

The rearrangement links TRBV5-5 to TRBJ1-1; D is ambiguous. Germline V gene sequence: CDR1 SGHKS, CDR2 YYEKEE (reference sequence). The CDR3 spans 14 residues. V was pared by 0 bases and J by 6 bases, with 12 bases between. The CDR3 DNA sequence: TGTGCCAGCAGCTTGGACGTGGGCGCAGCTGAAGCTTTCTTT. This gives the protein CASSLDVGAAEAFF.

This rearrangement joins TRBV3-1 (or the pseudogene TRBV3-2) to TRBJ2-3; TRBD2 matches 8 bases. V lost 4 bases to trimming and J lost 3 bases; unmatched junction nucleotides: 9. Germline V CDR1 and CDR2: LGHDT, YNNKEL (reference sequence). The CDR3 has 16 residues. The CDR3 nucleotides are TGTGCCAGCAGCCCCCGTCCCGGGACTAGTACAGATACGCAGTATTTT. Amino acid sequence: CASSPRPGTSTDTQYF.

The chain uses TRBV12-3 or TRBV12-4 and TRBJ2-5, with D unresolved. The CDR3 consists of 12 residues. Trimming took off 5 bases at V and 1 base at J, with 5 bases between the two ends. The CDR3 sequence: CASSILQETQYF. CDR3 DNA: TGTGCCAGCAGTATCCTCCAAGAGACCCAGTACTTC.

This rearrangement joins TRBV13 to TRBJ2-3; 11 nucleotides agree with TRBD2. The ends lost 5 bases at V and 6 bases at J; junction bases unmatched: 10. CDR1 is PRHDT and CDR2 is FYEKMQ in the germline V gene (reference sequence). The CDR3 contains 16 residues. The chain's CDR3 is CASSLRLAGGTDTQYF. CDR3 DNA sequence: TGTGCCAGCAGCCTTCGCCTAGCGGGGGGTACTGATACGCAGTATTTT.

There are a few counts of this clone. The rearrangement uses TRBV7-9 and TRBJ1-5; a weak D match, TRBD1 (6 bases). V shed 5 bases and J shed 0 bases, with 11 bases lying between them. Germline CDR1 SEHNR, CDR2 FQNEAQ (reference sequence). The CDR3 sequence is 15 residues long. DNA for the CDR3: TGTGCCAGCAGCCAACGGGACACTAGCAATCAGCCCCAGCATTTT. Translating gives CASSQRDTSNQPQHF.

V usage is TRBV7-2 and J usage is TRBJ1-1; 9 positions match TRBD1. The ends lost 5 bases at V and 1 base at J; junction bases unmatched: 11. Germline V gives CDR1 SGHTA, CDR2 FQGNSA. The CDR3 spans 17 residues. CDR3 amino acids: CASSIQGALPGNTEAFF. As DNA, the CDR3 is TGTGCCAGCAGCATACAGGGGGCTCTTCCTGGGAACACTGAAGCTTTCTTT.

V gene TRBV19 combines with J gene TRBJ2-5; 8 bases align to TRBD1. V shed 5 bases and J 5 bases; nucleotides not matched to a gene: 13. Germline V gene data show CDR1 as LNHDA and CDR2 as SQIVND (reference sequence). The CDR3 has 16 residues. The CDR3 nucleotides are TGTGCCAGTAGTCTATGGGGCGACAGGGGAACGGAGACCCAGTACTTC. It translates to CASSLWGDRGTETQYF.

The CDR3 bases are TGTGCCAGCAGTTCCCTGAGTCCCACTGAAGCTTTCTTT. Translated, it gives CASSSLSPTEAFF. V is TRBV27 and J is TRBJ1-1; D gene ambiguous. V shed 4 bases and J shed 4 bases, with 10 bases lying between them. The CDR3 is 13 residues long. Germline CDR1 is MNHEY and CDR2 is SMNVEV (reference sequence).

This clone showed up just once. Here the CDR3 reads CASSQGPPGVNYGYTF. Here the CDR3 DNA reads TGTGCCAGCAGCCAAGGTCCCCCGGGGGTTAACTATGGCTACACCTTC. The chain couples TRBV3-1 (or the pseudogene TRBV3-2) to TRBJ1-2; maybe TRBD1 (5 bases). The CDR3 loop spans 16 amino acids. Per the germline V gene, CDR1 is LGHDT and CDR2 is YNNKEL (reference sequence). Trimming shortened V by 1 base and J by 1 base, and 13 bases separated the two germline ends.

The chain carries TRBV11-3 and TRBJ2-1, with 9 nucleotides matching TRBD1. Germline V gene data show CDR1 as SGHNT and CDR2 as YENEEA. Trimming took 5 bases from V and 5 from J; bases not matched to a gene: 10. The CDR3 loop spans 16 amino acids. CDR3 nucleotide sequence: TGTGCCAGCAGCGCCCTATGGACAGGGGTCCACAATGAGCAGTTCTTC. It specifies CASSALWTGVHNEQFF.

J is TRBJ1-1 and V is TRBV5-4; D not resolved. Germline V gives CDR1 SGHNT, CDR2 YYREEE (reference sequence). Trimming removed 0 bases from V and 1 base from J, with 10 bases in between. The CDR3 extends over 15 amino acids. The CDR3, as DNA: TGTGCCAGCAGCTTGGAGGCAGGCCGGAACACTGAAGCTTTCTTT. Its translation: CASSLEAGRNTEAFF.

The chain uses TRBV6-5 and TRBJ1-4; D is perhaps TRBD1 (5 bases). Trimming left V 0 bases short and J 7 bases short, with 15 bases between. This CDR3 is 16 amino acids long. Per germline, CDR1 MNHEY and CDR2 SVGAGI. For the CDR3, the DNA is TGTGCCAGCAGTTACTCGCGGGGGATGATAGTTGAAAAACTGTTTTTT. Protein product: CASSYSRGMIVEKLFF.

V is TRBV6-5 and J is TRBJ1-1; D is ambiguous. CDR3 length equals 14 residues. Trimming cost V 5 bases and J 0 bases, with 10 bases left between them. In germline, CDR1 is MNHEY, CDR2 SVGAGI. Here the CDR3 DNA reads TGTGCCAGCAGTCGACGGCGGATGAACACTGAAGCTTTCTTT. Translation gives CASSRRRMNTEAFF.

J is TRBJ2-1 and V is TRBV24-1; D gene unclear. This CDR3 comprises 15 residues. Between the trimmed V and J ends, which lost 1 base and 3 bases, there was a span of 9 bases. Germline lookup yields CDR1 KGHDR and CDR2 SFDVKD. The CDR3 nucleotides are TGTGCCACCAGTGATTTCCAGGCCGGCTACAATGAGCAGTTCTTC. Residues: CATSDFQAGYNEQFF.

This chain links TRBV13 with TRBJ2-7; 8 bases align to TRBD2. Germline V gives CDR1 PRHDT, CDR2 FYEKMQ (reference sequence). With 3 bases clipped from V and 0 bases from J, the junction kept 7 bases outside the gene matches. This CDR3 comprises 16 residues. The CDR3 nucleotides read TGTGCCAGCAGCTTGTATAGCGGGAAGAACTCCTACGAGCAGTACTTC. As protein: CASSLYSGKNSYEQYF.

This clone was counted at least ten times. As DNA, the CDR3 is TGTGCCAGCAGTGCAGGACAGGGGACTAGCTCCTACGAGCAGTACTTC. The encoded protein is CASSAGQGTSSYEQYF. The chain recombines TRBV6-6 with TRBJ2-7; TRBD1 might be the D (9 bases). The germline CDR1 and CDR2 sequences are MNHNY and SVGAGI (reference sequence). The CDR3 has 16 amino acids. V shed 5 bases and J shed 0 bases, with 17 bases lying between them.

V gene TRBV5-6 combines with J gene TRBJ1-6; D ambiguous. Germline V gene lookup returns CDR1 SGHDT and CDR2 YYEEEE. CDR3 length: 13 amino acids. Trimming removed 0 bases at V and 8 bases at J, with 6 bases between. CDR3 bases: TGTGCCAGCAGCTTGGTCCGGGATTCACCCCTCCACTTT. Its translation is CASSLVRDSPLHF.

V usage is TRBV11-2 and J usage is TRBJ2-2; 9 nucleotides match TRBD1. This CDR3 has 16 residues. V dropped 1 base and J dropped 3; count of bases not matched to a gene: 3. The germline V gene has CDR1 SGHAT and CDR2 FQNNGV. The CDR3 protein is CASSLVWTGDTGELFF. The CDR3 DNA reads as TGTGCCAGCAGCTTAGTTTGGACAGGGGACACCGGGGAGCTGTTTTTT. The full variable domain, its missing parts supplied by reference TRBV11-2 and TRBJ2-2, is EAGVAQSPRYKIIEKRQSVAFWCNPISGHATLYWYQQILGQGPKLLIQFQNNGVVDDSQLPKDRFSAERLKGVDSTLKIQPAKLEDSAVYLCASSLVWTGDTGELFFGEGSRLTVL.

The chain uses TRBV19 and TRBJ1-6, with 7 bases aligning to TRBD1. Trimming cost V 7 bases and J 4 bases; bases outside gene matches: 7. Germline loops: CDR1 LNHDA, CDR2 SQIVND (reference sequence). The CDR3 has 15 residues. For the CDR3, the DNA is TGTGCCAGTACCCTACAGGGGATTTATAATTCACCCCTCCACTTT. Its translation: CASTLQGIYNSPLHF.

J is TRBJ1-5 and V is TRBV3-1 (or the pseudogene TRBV3-2); D is perhaps TRBD1 (6 bases). The CDR3 is made up of 15 amino acids. The V gene lost 4 bases and the J gene lost 6 bases, with 16 bases spanning the gap. Germline-derived CDR1 and CDR2 are LGHDT and YNNKEL (reference sequence). This CDR3 reads CASSRDTRLIQPQHF. The CDR3 DNA reads TGTGCCAGCAGCCGGGACACCCGTCTAATTCAGCCCCAGCATTTT.